Each of the 17 T cell receptor beta chains below was sequenced from the same sample in a study of spatial heterogeneity in lung cancer. The time point denotes: blood at routine non-recurrence follow-up after resection. Whole RNA, which was extracted from tumor, nontumor lung tissue or frozen PBMC, was sequenced without any cell sorting. TCRdb re-called the 5' RACE reads through MiXCR, storing one row per CDR3 protein. This table holds 50,000 to 60,000 distinct CDR3 sequences, less than 9% found once. Sequencing was performed on PBMCs, taken at follow-up. All receptors derive from a female donor with early-stage non-small cell lung cancer.

The V call is TRBV11-2, the J call TRBJ1-5; D uncertain. CDR1 and CDR2 from the germline V gene are SGHAT and FQNNGV. This CDR3 spans 15 amino acids. Trimming cost V 8 bases and J 0 bases, with 14 bases left between them. The CDR3 sequence is CASPKVGYSNQPQHF. In DNA, the CDR3 is TGTGCCAGCCCGAAAGTGGGCTATAGCAATCAGCCCCAGCATTTT.

This clonotype was detected a few times. This chain connects TRBV12-3 or TRBV12-4 to TRBJ2-2; D unresolved. The CDR3 is made up of 11 amino acids. V was pared by 3 bases and J by 5 bases, with 1 base between. CDR3 sequence reads: CASSFTGELFF. As DNA, the CDR3 is TGTGCCAGCAGTTTTACCGGGGAGCTGTTTTTT.

Many counts were recorded for this clonotype. The rearrangement uses TRBV12-3 or TRBV12-4 and TRBJ2-2; D possibly corresponds to TRBD1 (6 bases). The CDR3 totals 14 residues. Between the trimmed V and J ends, which lost 2 bases and 5 bases, there was a span of 9 bases. DNA for the CDR3: TGTGCCAGCAGTTTATGGCAGGGGACCGGGGAGCTGTTTTTT. Translating it yields CASSLWQGTGELFF.

This clonotype was picked up many times. The chain links TRBV9 to TRBJ2-2; perhaps TRBD1 as D (6 bases). There are 16 residues in the CDR3. The germline V gene has CDR1 SGDLS and CDR2 YYNGEE. Trimming pared 0 bases from V and 4 bases from J, leaving 13 bases between. The CDR3 region has the DNA TGTGCCAGCAGCGTAGGAATGGACAGCCTCACCGGGGAGCTGTTTTTT. Translating gives CASSVGMDSLTGELFF.

This clonotype appeared many times. J is TRBJ2-5 and V is TRBV3-1; D gene ambiguous. The CDR3 contains 13 residues. Germline CDR1 reads LGHDT; CDR2 reads YNNKEL (reference sequence). Trimming pared 2 bases from V and 4 bases from J, leaving 8 bases between. CDR3 in amino acids: CASSQSNLETQYF. Written as DNA, the CDR3 is TGTGCCAGCAGCCAATCGAACCTAGAGACCCAGTACTTC.

This clonotype was observed a few times. The chain employs TRBV7-9 and TRBJ1-4; D perhaps matches TRBD1 (6 bases). V dropped 2 bases and J dropped 5 bases, with 18 bases sitting between them. The CDR3 is made up of 17 amino acids. Germline V gives CDR1 SEHNR, CDR2 FQNEAQ (reference sequence). CDR3: CASSLTTDRKRNEKLFF. Written as DNA, the CDR3 is TGTGCCAGCAGCTTAACTACAGACAGGAAGAGAAATGAAAAACTGTTTTTT.

In its sample, this clonotype was seen many times. The chain joins TRBV20-1 to TRBJ1-6; D perhaps matches TRBD1 (5 bases). Germline V gene sequence: CDR1 DFQATT, CDR2 SNEGSKA (reference sequence). The CDR3 length is 13 residues. V was clipped by 6 bases and J by 7 bases, with 13 bases between them. CDR3 in DNA: TGCAGTGCGGGGGAGTCGGTGAATTCACCCCTCCACTTT. Protein sequence: CSAGESVNSPLHF.

This clonotype was seen once. The V gene is TRBV20-1, the J gene TRBJ2-1, with TRBD1 matching 8 bases. Trimming took 5 bases from V and 4 from J; bases not matched to a gene: 10. The CDR3 consists of 15 residues. Germline CDR1 reads DFQATT; CDR2 reads SNEGSKA (reference sequence). The CDR3 sequence: CSAPSAGTGYNEQFF. DNA for the CDR3: TGCAGTGCTCCTAGCGCCGGGACAGGTTACAATGAGCAGTTCTTC.

V and J are TRBV14 and TRBJ2-7, with a tentative D call TRBD1 (6 bases). CDR3 size: 13 residues. Germline CDR1 and CDR2: SGHDN and FVKESK. The V gene lost 3 bases and the J gene lost 4 bases, with 10 bases spanning the gap. The DNA of the CDR3 is TGTGCCAGCAGCCATAAACAGGGATACGAGCAGTACTTC. Translation: CASSHKQGYEQYF.

This clonotype turned up a few times. The rearrangement uses TRBV11-2 and TRBJ2-1; D unresolved. V lost 5 bases to trimming and J lost 10 bases, with 15 bases between them. Germline loops: CDR1 SGHAT, CDR2 FQNNGV. The CDR3 is 13 amino acids. CDR3 loop: CASSVGSLGEQFF. CDR3 in DNA: TGTGCCAGCAGCGTAGGGTCTCTCGGGGAGCAGTTCTTC.

This clonotype was counted a few times. The rearrangement uses TRBV18 and TRBJ2-7; 7 nucleotides align to TRBD1. Germline assignment: CDR1 KGHSH and CDR2 LQKENI. V was clipped by 3 bases and J by 2 bases; unmatched bases: 7. The CDR3 loop spans 15 amino acids. For the CDR3, the DNA is TGTGCCAGCTCACCGAGTAAGACAGGGCCCTACGAGCAGTACTTC. This gives the protein CASSPSKTGPYEQYF.

This clonotype was seen repeatedly, ten times or more. V usage is TRBV3-1 and J usage is TRBJ1-3; 12 bases agree with TRBD1. V shed 4 bases and J 7 bases; nucleotides not matched to a gene: 5. The CDR3 is 15 residues long. Germline CDR1 and CDR2: LGHDT and YNNKEL (reference sequence). The CDR3 protein is CASSPPGTGGNTIYF. As DNA, the CDR3 is TGTGCCAGCAGCCCCCCCGGGACAGGGGGCAACACCATATATTTT.

There are many counts of this clonotype. This chain joins TRBV12-3 or TRBV12-4 and TRBJ2-7, with D tentatively TRBD1 (7 bases). V was cut by 3 bases and J by 2 bases, with 14 bases left in between. CDR3 length equals 15 residues. The CDR3 sequence: CASSFRETGTYEQYF. Here the CDR3 DNA reads TGTGCCAGCAGTTTCCGGGAGACAGGGACCTACGAGCAGTACTTC.

This clonotype occurred many times. This rearrangement joins TRBV7-2 to TRBJ1-2; D might be TRBD1 (5 bases). Looked up from germline, CDR1 is SGHTA and CDR2 is FQGNSA. This CDR3 has 13 amino acids. The V end was cut by 0 bases, the J end by 4 bases, with 6 bases between. Written as DNA, the CDR3 is TGTGCCAGCAGCTTAGCAGGGACCTATGGCTACACCTTC. This translates into CASSLAGTYGYTF.

This clonotype was found a few times. V and J are TRBV5-1 and TRBJ2-1; D possibly corresponds to TRBD2 (5 bases). CDR3 length equals 17 residues. Germline loops: CDR1 SGHRS, CDR2 YFSETQ. V was trimmed by 0 bases and J by 3 bases, leaving 16 bases between them. CDR3 sequence (DNA): TGCGCCAGCAGCTTGGGGACTTCTCCCCTCCTCTACAATGAGCAGTTCTTC. Amino acid sequence: CASSLGTSPLLYNEQFF.

This clonotype was recorded at least ten times. J is TRBJ2-2 and V is TRBV3-1, with D uncertain. The germline V gene has CDR1 LGHDT and CDR2 YNNKEL (reference sequence). The CDR3 has 13 residues. V shed 4 bases and J shed 8 bases, with 11 bases lying between them. The CDR3: CASSLSGEGELFF. In nucleotides, the CDR3 is TGTGCCAGCAGCCTATCGGGCGAGGGGGAGCTGTTTTTT.

The CDR3 reads CATSRELAGTGELFF. CDR3 coding DNA: TGTGCCACCAGCAGAGAACTAGCGGGGACCGGGGAGCTGTTTTTT. The V gene is TRBV15, the J gene TRBJ2-2, with 10 bases fitting TRBD2. CDR1 is LNHNV, CDR2 YYDKDF, per germline (reference sequence). J was trimmed by 5 bases and V by 0 bases; bases with no gene match: 0. This CDR3 is 15 amino acids long. The full variable domain, in which reference TRBV15 and TRBJ2-2 provide the parts outside the CDR3, is DAMVIQNPRYQVTQFGKPVTLSCSQTLNHNVMYWYQQKSSQAPKLLFHYYDKDFNNEADTPDNFQSRRPNTSFCFLDIRSPGLGDTAMYLCATSRELAGTGELFFGEGSRLTVL.